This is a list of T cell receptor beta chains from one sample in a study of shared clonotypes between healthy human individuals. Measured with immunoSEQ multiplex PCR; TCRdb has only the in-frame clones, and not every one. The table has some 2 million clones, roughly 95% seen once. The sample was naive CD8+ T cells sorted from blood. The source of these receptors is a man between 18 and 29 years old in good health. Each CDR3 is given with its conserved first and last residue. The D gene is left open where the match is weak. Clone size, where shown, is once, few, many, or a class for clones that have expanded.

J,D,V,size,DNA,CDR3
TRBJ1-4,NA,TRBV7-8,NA,TGTGCCAGCAGCCCAGCGGTAGGGTTTAATGAAAAACTGTTTTTT,CASSPAVGFNEKLFF
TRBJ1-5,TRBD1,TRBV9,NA,TGTGCCAGCAGCGCAACAGGGGACAATCAGCCCCAGCATTTT,CASSATGDNQPQHF
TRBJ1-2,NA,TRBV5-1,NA,TGCGCCAGCAGCTCTGATCGGGACGGAGCTAACTATGGCTACACCTTC,CASSSDRDGANYGYTF
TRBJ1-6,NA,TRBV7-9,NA,TGTGCCAGCAGCTTTCCAGGAGGGAACAATTCACCCCTCCACTTT,CASSFPGGNNSPLHF
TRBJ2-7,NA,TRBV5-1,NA,TGCGCCAGCAGCTTGTCGCCGGGGCTCATATTCTACGAGCAGTACTTC,CASSLSPGLIFYEQYF
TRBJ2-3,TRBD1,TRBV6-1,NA,TGTGCCAGCAGTGAAGGGCCAAGCACAGGGGGCATTGGCACAGATACGCAGTATTTT,CASSEGPSTGGIGTDTQYF
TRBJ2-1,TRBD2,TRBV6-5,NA,TGTGCCAGCAGTTACGGACTAGTCGATGAGCAGTTCTTC,CASSYGLVDEQFF
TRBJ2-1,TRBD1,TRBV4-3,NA,TGCGCCAGCAGCCAATCAATGGGACAGGGGGGGGATGAGCAGTTCTTC,CASSQSMGQGGDEQFF
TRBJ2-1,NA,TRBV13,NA,TGTGCCAGCAGCTATGACCGGGACTACAATGAGCAGTTCTTC,CASSYDRDYNEQFF
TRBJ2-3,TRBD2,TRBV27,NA,TGTGCCAGCAGTCCGGGACTAGCGATAGATACGCAGTATTTT,CASSPGLAIDTQYF
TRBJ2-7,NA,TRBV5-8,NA,TGTGCCAGCAGCTTGCCTGAGATCCCCTACGAGCAGTACTTC,CASSLPEIPYEQYF
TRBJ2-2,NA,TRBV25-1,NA,TGTGCCAGCAGTGAATGGGGAGACACCGGGGAGCTGTTTTTT,CASSEWGDTGELFF
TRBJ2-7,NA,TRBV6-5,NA,TGTGCCAGCAGTTACTCGGGAGGCAACTCCTACGAGCAGTACTTC,CASSYSGGNSYEQYF
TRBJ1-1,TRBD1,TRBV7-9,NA,TGTGCCAGCAGCTTAGGGAGGGGGCTGACTGAAGCTTTCTTT,CASSLGRGLTEAFF
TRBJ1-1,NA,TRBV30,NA,TGTGCCTGGAGAATAACCGAAGCTTTCTTT,CAWRITEAFF
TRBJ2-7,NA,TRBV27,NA,TGTGCCAGCAGCCCCGGGGTATGGGGCGAGCAGTACTTC,CASSPGVWGEQYF
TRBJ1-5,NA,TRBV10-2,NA,TGCGCCGGTGATGCAACAGCTACTCCATATAGCAATCAGCCCCAGCATTTT,CAGDATATPYSNQPQHF
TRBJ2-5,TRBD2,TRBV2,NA,TGTGCCAGCAGTGAACAGTATACTAGCGGGAGTCCAGAGACCCAGTACTTC,CASSEQYTSGSPETQYF
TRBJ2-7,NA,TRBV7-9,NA,TGTGCCAGCAGCCTAGAGCAGGAGGGGGAGGAGATTAAATTCTACGAGCAGTACTTC,CASSLEQEGEEIKFYEQYF
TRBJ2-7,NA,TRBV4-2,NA,TGTGCCAGCAGCCGCGGGACTTCTACCTACGAGCAGTACTTC,CASSRGTSTYEQYF
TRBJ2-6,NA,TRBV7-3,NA,TGTGCCAGCAGCGCCCTGGGGGGACAGCCCTCTGGGGCCAACGTCCTGACTTTC,CASSALGGQPSGANVLTF
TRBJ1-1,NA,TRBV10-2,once,TGCGCCAGCAGAACAGGGAACACTGAAGCTTTCTTT,CASRTGNTEAFF
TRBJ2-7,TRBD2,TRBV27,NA,TGTGCCAGCAGTTTTAGCGGGGGCTACGAGCAGTACTTC,CASSFSGGYEQYF
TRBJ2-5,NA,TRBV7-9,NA,TGTGCCAGCAGTTCAATGGGGTCAGAGACCCAGTACTTC,CASSSMGSETQYF
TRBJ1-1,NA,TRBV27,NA,TGTGCCAGCAGGGAGGGGGGGGCGAACACTGAAGCTTTCTTT,CASREGGANTEAFF
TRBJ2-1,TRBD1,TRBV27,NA,TGTGCCAGCAGTTTATCTCACAGGGGGTTCAATGAGCAGTTCTTC,CASSLSHRGFNEQFF
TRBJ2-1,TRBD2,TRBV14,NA,TGTGCCAGCAGCCAAGGACTAGCGGGCCTTTACAATGAGCAGTTCTTC,CASSQGLAGLYNEQFF
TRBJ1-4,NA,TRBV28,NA,TGTGCCAGCATGGTCACAACTAATGAAAAACTGTTTTTT,CASMVTTNEKLFF
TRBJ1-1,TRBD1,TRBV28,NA,TGTGCCAGCAGACCGGGACAGGTAGTGGAAGCTTTCTTT,CASRPGQVVEAFF
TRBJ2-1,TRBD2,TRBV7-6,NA,TGTGCCAGCAGCTGGGCACCATCTAGCGGGGGAACCAATGAGCAGTTCTTC,CASSWAPSSGGTNEQFF
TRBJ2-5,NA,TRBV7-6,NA,TGTGCCAGCAGCGAGACAGGGGAGGGGTACCAAGAGACCCAGTACTTC,CASSETGEGYQETQYF
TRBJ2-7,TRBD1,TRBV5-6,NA,TGTGCCAGCAGCCGGCAGGGGGACTACGAGCAGTACTTC,CASSRQGDYEQYF
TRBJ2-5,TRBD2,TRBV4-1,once,TGCGCCAGCAGCCAAGATGTCCTAGCGGGGGCCCAAGAGACCCAGTACTTC,CASSQDVLAGAQETQYF
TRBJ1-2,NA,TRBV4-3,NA,TGCGCCAGCAGCCAAGAGTCGGGAAATGGCTACACCTTC,CASSQESGNGYTF
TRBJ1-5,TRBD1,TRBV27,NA,TGTGCCAGCAGCAACAGGGGAGATCAGCCCCAGCATTTT,CASSNRGDQPQHF
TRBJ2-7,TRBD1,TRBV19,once,TGTGCCAGTAGCCCCGGGACAGGGGCCGAGCAGTACTTC,CASSPGTGAEQYF
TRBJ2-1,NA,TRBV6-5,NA,TGTGCCAGCAGTTACACGGAAGGTACGTTCTTC,CASSYTEGTFF
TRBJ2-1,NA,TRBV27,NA,TGTGCCAGCACTCGGGGGCTATACAATGAGGAGCAGTTCTTC,CASTRGLYNEEQFF
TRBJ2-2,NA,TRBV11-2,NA,TGTGCCAGCAGCTTTGAGAACCCGAACACCGGGGAGCTGTTTTTT,CASSFENPNTGELFF
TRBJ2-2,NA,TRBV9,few,TGTGCCAGCAGCGTCTCCGGGACCGGGGAGCTGTTTTTT,CASSVSGTGELFF
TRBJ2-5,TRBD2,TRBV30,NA,TGTGCCTGGGCCGAAGAGGGACTAGCGGCCCAAGAGACCCAGTACTTC,CAWAEEGLAAQETQYF
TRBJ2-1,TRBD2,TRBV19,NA,TGTGCCAGTAACCCAACAAGCGGGGCGCTGGACAATGAGCAGTTCTTC,CASNPTSGALDNEQFF
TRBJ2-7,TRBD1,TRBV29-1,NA,TGCAGCACCCGGACAGGGGACGGCGAGCAGTACTTC,CSTRTGDGEQYF
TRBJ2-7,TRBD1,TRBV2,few,TGTGCCACACCCACGGACAGGGGTGAGCAGTACTTC,CATPTDRGEQYF
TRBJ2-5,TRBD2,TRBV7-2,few,TGTGCCAGCAGTAAACTGGGGACTAGGTCGCGAGAGACCCAGTACTTC,CASSKLGTRSRETQYF
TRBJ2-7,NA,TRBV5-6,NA,TGTGCCAGCAGCTTAGGGGAATCCTACGAGCAGTACTTC,CASSLGESYEQYF
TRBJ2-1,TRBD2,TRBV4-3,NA,TGCGCCAGCAGCCAAGTCCTGTCCCTAGCGGGAGAACGAAATGAGCAGTTCTTC,CASSQVLSLAGERNEQFF
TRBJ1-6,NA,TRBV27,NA,TGTGCCAGCAGTCCCTACACCCTGGGGATTCATTCACCCCTCCACTTT,CASSPYTLGIHSPLHF
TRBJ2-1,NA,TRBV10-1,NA,TGCGCCAGCAGTGAGTCGACAGAAGGCGATGAGCAGTTCTTC,CASSESTEGDEQFF
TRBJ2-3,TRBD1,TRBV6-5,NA,TGTGCCAGCAGTTACCTCCTACCGACAGGGGCAGATACGCAGTATTTT,CASSYLLPTGADTQYF
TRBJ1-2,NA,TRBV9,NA,TGTGCCAGCAGTCAAGGGTCGCTGAATAACTATGGCTACACCTTC,CASSQGSLNNYGYTF
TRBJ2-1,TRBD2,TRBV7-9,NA,TGTGCCAGCAGCTTCCCCGCGGGGGGGCCAGTCAATGAGCAGTTCTTC,CASSFPAGGPVNEQFF
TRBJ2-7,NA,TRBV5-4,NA,TGTGCCAGCAGCCACGATGGACAAGTAGAGCAGTACTTC,CASSHDGQVEQYF
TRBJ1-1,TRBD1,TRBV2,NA,TGTGCCAGCAGTGAAGCGGGGAGGACAGGCGATATGAACACTGAAGCTTTCTTT,CASSEAGRTGDMNTEAFF
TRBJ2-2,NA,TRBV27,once,TGTGCCAGCAGATTAGGCACCGGGGAGCTGTTTTTT,CASRLGTGELFF
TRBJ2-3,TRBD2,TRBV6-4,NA,TGTGCCAGCAGTGAGACACCGGGGGGGGTGGATACGCAGTATTTT,CASSETPGGVDTQYF
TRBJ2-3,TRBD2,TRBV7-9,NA,TGTGCCAGCAGCTTAGGAACTAGCGGTAGCACAGATACGCAGTATTTT,CASSLGTSGSTDTQYF
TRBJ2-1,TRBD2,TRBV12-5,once,TGTGCTAGTGGTTTGGTACTGTTGGCGGGAGGGCCCACCAATGAGCAGTTCTTC,CASGLVLLAGGPTNEQFF
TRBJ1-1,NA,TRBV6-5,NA,TGTGCCAGCAGTTACTCGAAGTTTACTGAAGCTTTCTTT,CASSYSKFTEAFF